Each of the 30 T cell receptor beta chains below was sequenced from the same sample in a study of patients and donors after allogeneic stem cell transplantation. TCRdb ran MiXCR on the RT-PCR reads and lists one entry per CDR3 protein. In the table there are 57,000 or so distinct CDR3 sequences, more than 10% of which are singletons. The specimen was blood, either unsorted or a sorted T cell fraction (not recorded which). Receptors were obtained from a human donor who was either an allogeneic HSCT recipient or a stem cell or donor lymphocyte infusion donor (not recorded which). It is not recorded whose cells these are; they may come from a transplant donor.

This clonotype was picked up a small number of times. The CDR3 here is CSALRTKPVGTEAFF. CDR3 nucleotides: TGCAGTGCTCTCCGGACTAAACCTGTGGGCACTGAAGCTTTCTTT. The chain has TRBV20-1 and TRBJ1-1; D is unresolved. Germline V gives CDR1 DFQATT, CDR2 SNEGSKA (reference sequence). V was shortened by 5 bases and J by 4 bases, with 20 bases between the two germline ends. The CDR3 has 15 amino acids.

The CDR3 reads CASSSVNGQQETQYF. In DNA form, the CDR3 reads TGTGCCAGCTCCTCCGTAAACGGACAGCAAGAGACCCAGTACTTC. J is TRBJ2-5 and V is TRBV2; possible D gene TRBD1, 6 bases. Per germline, CDR1 SNHLY and CDR2 FYNNEI. Trimming left V 8 bases short and J 2 bases short, with 18 bases between. This CDR3 contains 15 residues. Complete variable domain (other parts from reference TRBV2 and TRBJ2-5): EPEVTQTPSHQVTQMGQEVILRCVPISNHLYFYWYRQILGQKVEFLVSFYNNEISEKSEIFDDQFSVERPDGSNFTLKIRSTKLEDSAMYFCASSSVNGQQETQYFGPGTRLLVL.

The V call is TRBV15, the J call TRBJ2-7, with TRBD1 identical over 8 bases. J lost 5 bases, V lost 1 base, and 4 bases had no gene match. CDR3 length: 14 residues. Looked up from germline, CDR1 is LNHNV and CDR2 is YYDKDF (reference sequence). The CDR3 DNA is TGTGCCACCAGCAGAGGACAGGGGTTCGACGAGCAGTACTTC. Translating gives CATSRGQGFDEQYF.

The rearrangement joins TRBV25-1 to TRBJ1-2, with a tentative D call TRBD1 (5 bases). CDR3 length equals 14 residues. The germline V and J ends were trimmed by 6 bases and 7 bases, with 18 bases remaining between them. In germline, CDR1 is MGHDK, CDR2 SYGVNS. CDR3: CASRAPLGAAGYTF. DNA of the CDR3: TGTGCCAGCAGAGCCCCGCTTGGGGCCGCTGGCTACACCTTC.

DNA of the CDR3: TGTGCCAGCAGCCCCTCGATGACAGGGACGACTGAAGCTTTCTTT. This translates into CASSPSMTGTTEAFF. The J gene is TRBJ1-1, the V gene TRBV7-9; 7 positions match TRBD1. The CDR3 loop spans 15 amino acids. The V gene's germline CDR1 is SEHNR and CDR2 FQNEAQ (reference sequence). V trimming: 5 bases; J trimming: 5 bases; junction bases outside the gene matches: 11.

This clonotype appeared many times. The V call is TRBV5-1, the J call TRBJ2-7, with D unclear. The CDR3 length is 12 residues. Germline-derived CDR1 and CDR2 are SGHRS and YFSETQ. V was clipped by 0 bases and J by 4 bases, with 5 bases between them. CDR3 sequence: CASSLDRYEQYF. The CDR3 DNA is TGCGCCAGCAGCTTGGACAGATACGAGCAGTACTTC. Supplemented by reference TRBV5-1 and TRBJ2-7, the full variable domain reads KAGVTQTPRYLIKTRGQQVTLSCSPISGHRSVSWYQQTPGQGLQFLFEYFSETQRNKGNFPGRFSGRQFSNSRSEMNVSTLELGDSALYLCASSLDRYEQYFGPGTRLTVT.

The V gene is TRBV4-1, the J gene TRBJ1-1; D is possibly TRBD1 (6 bases). The CDR3 loop spans 15 amino acids. Germline V gene lookup returns CDR1 MGHRA and CDR2 YSYEKL. V was trimmed by 1 base and J by 8 bases, leaving 17 bases between them. The CDR3 region is CASSQVSGTIVEAFF. CDR3 coding DNA: TGCGCCAGCAGCCAAGTTTCCGGGACAATAGTAGAAGCTTTCTTT.

This clonotype was recorded many times. The V and J genes are TRBV7-6 and TRBJ2-3; no clear D. The CDR3 runs to 14 residues. The germline V and J ends were trimmed by 0 bases and 6 bases, with 10 bases remaining between them. The germline gives CDR1 SGHVS, CDR2 FNYEAQ. The CDR3 DNA follows: TGTGCCAGCAGCTTAGCGCATTTGGGGGATACGCAGTATTTT. Translating gives CASSLAHLGDTQYF.

This clonotype was observed at least ten times. The CDR3 here is CAISETDTGSGSTDTQYF. DNA of the CDR3: TGTGCCATCAGTGAGACTGATACGGGTAGCGGGAGCACAGATACGCAGTATTTT. This chain joins TRBV10-3 and TRBJ2-3; 7 bases fit TRBD2. V shed 2 bases and J 0 bases; nucleotides not matched to a gene: 11. This CDR3 spans 18 amino acids. The germline V gene encodes CDR1 ENHRY and CDR2 SYGVKD.

By sample share, this clonotype is medium-sized. The chain is built from TRBV5-6 and TRBJ1-2; possibly TRBD1 for D (5 bases). The V gene lost 2 bases and the J gene lost 4 bases, with 15 bases spanning the gap. CDR1 is SGHDT and CDR2 is YYEEEE in the germline V gene. The CDR3 covers 15 residues. DNA of the CDR3: TGTGCCAGCAGCTTTATTGCCAGGGACCTCTATGGCTACACCTTC. Amino acid sequence: CASSFIARDLYGYTF.

This clonotype was picked up a small number of times. The chain recombines TRBV20-1 with TRBJ2-4; D is undetermined. CDR3 size: 10 residues. The V end lost 7 bases, the J end lost 0 bases, and 1 base lay between the germline ends. The germline V gene encodes CDR1 DFQATT and CDR2 SNEGSKA (reference sequence). CDR3 bases: TGCAGTGTAGCCAAAAACATTCAGTACTTC. This gives the protein CSVAKNIQYF.

This clonotype was counted a few times. This chain joins TRBV12-3 or TRBV12-4 and TRBJ2-1, with D unresolved. V lost 6 bases to trimming and J lost 5 bases, with 14 bases between them. The CDR3 has 14 amino acids. The CDR3 protein is CASRNWDTNNEQFF. CDR3 sequence (DNA): TGTGCCAGCAGGAACTGGGATACCAACAATGAGCAGTTCTTC.

This clonotype has at least ten counts. The J gene is TRBJ1-3, the V gene TRBV5-1; D gene ambiguous. The V end lost 0 bases, the J end lost 4 bases, and 8 bases lay between the germline ends. The CDR3 loop spans 14 amino acids. Germline values: CDR1 SGHRS, CDR2 YFSETQ. CDR3 residues: CASSLDPSGNTIYF. The CDR3 nucleotides are TGCGCCAGCAGCTTGGACCCGTCAGGAAACACCATATATTTT.

This clonotype was detected only a few times. This chain joins TRBV9 and TRBJ2-5; D unclear. There are 14 residues in the CDR3. Germline V gives CDR1 SGDLS, CDR2 YYNGEE. Trimming took 2 bases from V and 5 from J, leaving 13 bases between them. CDR3 DNA: TGTGCCAGCAGCGTTGGTCTGAGTCGCGAGACCCAGTACTTC. As protein: CASSVGLSRETQYF.

This clonotype has at least ten counts. The chain carries TRBV20-1 and TRBJ1-2; D not resolved. The CDR3 runs to 12 residues. The V gene lost 6 bases and the J gene lost 4 bases, with 12 bases spanning the gap. Germline lookup yields CDR1 DFQATT and CDR2 SNEGSKA (reference sequence). The CDR3 region is CSAPSEGYGYTF. The CDR3 region has the DNA TGCAGTGCGCCCTCGGAGGGCTATGGCTACACCTTC.

The sample holds many counts of this clonotype. The junction shows a germline mismatch at one end, possibly a read error. The chain recombines TRBV9 with TRBJ1-2; 7 bases match TRBD1. Germline V CDR1 and CDR2: SGDLS, YYNGEE. This CDR3 has 15 residues. DNA for the CDR3: TGTGCCAGCAGCGTAGTTCTTGGAGGGGGCAATGGCTACTCCTTC. Translation: CASSVVLGGGNGYSF. The variable domain in full, with the rest retrieved from reference TRBV9 and TRBJ1-2, is DSGVTQTPKHLITATGQRVTLRCSPRSGDLSVYWYQQSLDQGLQFLIQYYNGEERAKGNILERFSAQQFPDLHSELNLSSLELGDSALYFCASSVVLGGGNGYSFGSGTRLTVV.

Here the CDR3 reads CSAREDTQYF. Written as DNA, the CDR3 is TGCAGTGCGCGAGAAGATACGCAGTATTTT. This chain links TRBV20-1 with TRBJ2-3, with D unresolved. The V gene lost 6 bases and the J gene lost 5 bases, with 6 bases spanning the gap. CDR1 is DFQATT and CDR2 is SNEGSKA in the germline V gene (reference sequence). The CDR3 loop spans 10 amino acids.

The chain carries TRBV11-2 and TRBJ1-1; 9 bases agree with TRBD1. This CDR3 has 15 residues. Germline CDR1 SGHAT, CDR2 FQNNGV. The V and J ends lost 5 bases and 5 bases, in that order; junction bases with no gene match: 9. The CDR3 sequence is CASSPDRGAWTEAFF. The CDR3 bases are TGTGCCAGCAGCCCGGACAGGGGAGCTTGGACTGAAGCTTTCTTT.

This clonotype has a handful of counts. The V and J genes are TRBV6-5 and TRBJ2-7, with D possibly being TRBD1 or TRBD2 (5 bases each). Trimming took 0 bases from V and 0 from J, leaving 12 bases between them. The CDR3 is 16 residues long. Germline V gives CDR1 MNHEY, CDR2 SVGAGI. CDR3 region: CASSYSGSGTSYEQYF. The CDR3, as DNA: TGTGCCAGCAGTTACTCCGGATCAGGGACCTCCTACGAGCAGTACTTC.

The chain uses TRBV5-1 and TRBJ1-1; D is unclear. The CDR3 contains 14 residues. Trimming removed 0 bases from V and 1 base from J, with 7 bases in between. The germline V gene has CDR1 SGHRS and CDR2 YFSETQ. DNA of the CDR3: TGCGCCAGCAGCTTGGCCGACACGAACACTGAAGCTTTCTTT. Amino acids: CASSLADTNTEAFF. Full variable domain (outside the CDR3, taken from reference TRBV5-1 and TRBJ1-1): KAGVTQTPRYLIKTRGQQVTLSCSPISGHRSVSWYQQTPGQGLQFLFEYFSETQRNKGNFPGRFSGRQFSNSRSEMNVSTLELGDSALYLCASSLADTNTEAFFGQGTRLTVV.

This rearrangement joins TRBV6-5 to TRBJ2-2, with 12 bases that match TRBD2. This CDR3 is 19 amino acids long. V gave up 0 bases and J gave up 5 bases; unmatched junction bases: 10. CDR1 MNHEY and CDR2 SVGAGI come from the germline V gene. CDR3 in DNA: TGTGCCAGCAGTTACTCGAGACTAGCGGGAGTTAAATTAACCGGGGAGCTGTTTTTT. It specifies CASSYSRLAGVKLTGELFF.

There are a few counts of this clonotype. The rearrangement joins TRBV6-2 or TRBV6-3 to TRBJ2-1, with D perhaps matching TRBD2 (7 bases). This CDR3 has 17 residues. Trimming took off 7 bases at V and 5 bases at J, with 24 bases between the two ends. Germline CDR1 is MNHEY and CDR2 is SVGEGT. The CDR3, as DNA: TGTGCCAGCAAGGTGGCCGGGGGGCGGGAGATCCACAATGAGCAGTTCTTC. Amino acids: CASKVAGGREIHNEQFF.

The chain joins TRBV19 to TRBJ2-1; TRBD2 aligns across 11 bases. J lost 7 bases, V lost 5 bases, and 10 bases had no gene match. This CDR3 comprises 16 residues. Per germline, CDR1 LNHDA and CDR2 SQIVND (reference sequence). This CDR3 is CASSVKTSGIGNEQFF. CDR3 nucleotides: TGTGCCAGTAGTGTAAAGACTAGCGGGATAGGGAATGAGCAGTTCTTC. The variable domain in full, with the rest retrieved from reference TRBV19 and TRBJ2-1, is DGGITQSPKYLFRKEGQNVTLSCEQNLNHDAMYWYRQDPGQGLRLIYYSQIVNDFQKGDIAEGYSVSREKKESFPLTVTSAQKNPTAFYLCASSVKTSGIGNEQFFGPGTRLTVL.

The rearrangement links TRBV5-1 to TRBJ2-2; TRBD2 might be the D (5 bases). The V end was cut by 6 bases, the J end by 1 base, with 10 bases between. This CDR3 region has 14 residues. Germline CDR1 and CDR2: SGHRS and YFSETQ. In nucleotides, the CDR3 is TGCGCCAGCACACGAGCGGAGAACACCGGGGAGCTGTTTTTT. It encodes CASTRAENTGELFF.

This clonotype showed up just a few times. The chain recombines TRBV7-8 with TRBJ2-3; D is unresolved. Germline values: CDR1 SGHVS, CDR2 FQNEAQ. CDR3 length: 15 residues. V gave up 2 bases and J gave up 6 bases, with 15 bases separating them. The CDR3 DNA is TGTGCCAGCAGCTTACTACGGCTGCTATCGGATACGCAGTATTTT. It is translated as CASSLLRLLSDTQYF.

The chain recombines TRBV24-1 with TRBJ2-4, with D perhaps matching TRBD1 (6 bases). The germline gives CDR1 KGHDR, CDR2 SFDVKD. V gave up 5 bases and J gave up 5 bases, with 9 bases separating them. There are 13 residues in the CDR3. CDR3 loop: CATSGAGENIQYF. DNA of the CDR3: TGTGCCACCAGTGGGGCAGGGGAAAACATTCAGTACTTC.

This clonotype was seen more than once but under ten times. The chain joins TRBV10-3 to TRBJ2-7, with no clear D. The CDR3 sequence is 14 residues long. V gave up 3 bases and J gave up 3 bases, with 12 bases separating them. The germline V gene encodes CDR1 ENHRY and CDR2 SYGVKD. CDR3 in DNA: TGTGCCATCAGTGATATAAACACCCTCTACGAGCAGTACTTC. Translated, it gives CAISDINTLYEQYF.

Ten or more counts support this clonotype. The genes are TRBV18 and TRBJ2-2, with D unclear. The germline CDR1 and CDR2 sequences are KGHSH and LQKENI. The V and J ends lost 3 bases and 1 base respectively, with 6 bases between them. The CDR3 runs to 14 residues. CDR3 loop: CASSPPRNTGELFF. The CDR3 DNA reads as TGTGCCAGCTCACCCCCAAGGAACACCGGGGAGCTGTTTTTT.

This clonotype was seen at least ten times. The chain has TRBV24-1 and TRBJ1-5; D uncertain. CDR1 KGHDR and CDR2 SFDVKD come from the germline V gene. The CDR3 has 14 residues. Trimming cost V 1 base and J 6 bases, with 9 bases left between them. The CDR3 reads CATSDFQRSQPQHF. The CDR3 DNA follows: TGTGCCACCAGTGATTTTCAGCGGAGTCAGCCCCAGCATTTT.

This clonotype was counted ten times or more. The gene calls are TRBV4-2 and TRBJ2-5, with D hard to call. The CDR3 spans 13 residues. Germline CDR1 is LGHNA and CDR2 is YNFKEQ. V was clipped by 0 bases and J by 4 bases, with 6 bases between them. CDR3 in amino acids: CASSQDSGETQYF. CDR3 in DNA: TGTGCCAGCAGCCAAGATAGTGGAGAGACCCAGTACTTC.